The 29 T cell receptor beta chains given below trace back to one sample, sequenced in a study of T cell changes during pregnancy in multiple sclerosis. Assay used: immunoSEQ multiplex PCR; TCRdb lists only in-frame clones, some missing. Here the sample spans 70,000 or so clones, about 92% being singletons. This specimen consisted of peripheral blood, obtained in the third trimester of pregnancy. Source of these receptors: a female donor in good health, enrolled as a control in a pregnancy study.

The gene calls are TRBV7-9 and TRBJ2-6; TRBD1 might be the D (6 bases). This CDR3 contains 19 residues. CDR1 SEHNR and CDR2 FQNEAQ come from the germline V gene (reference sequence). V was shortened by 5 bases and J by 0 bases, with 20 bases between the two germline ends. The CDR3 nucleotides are TGTGCCAGCAGCCCTATGACTACAGGGACGGGCTCTGGGGCCAACGTCCTGACTTTC. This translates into CASSPMTTGTGSGANVLTF.

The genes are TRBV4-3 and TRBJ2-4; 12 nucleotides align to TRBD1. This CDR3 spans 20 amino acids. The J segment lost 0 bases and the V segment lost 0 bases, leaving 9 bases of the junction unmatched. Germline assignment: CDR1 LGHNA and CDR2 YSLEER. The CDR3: CASSQDRAGQGAIAKNIQYF. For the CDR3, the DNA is TGCGCCAGCAGCCAAGATAGGGCGGGACAGGGGGCTATAGCCAAAAACATTCAGTACTTC.

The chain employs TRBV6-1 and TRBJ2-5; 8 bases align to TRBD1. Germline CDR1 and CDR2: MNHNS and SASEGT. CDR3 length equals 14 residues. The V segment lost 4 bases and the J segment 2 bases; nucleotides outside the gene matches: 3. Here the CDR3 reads CASSAGTGQETQYF. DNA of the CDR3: TGTGCCAGCAGTGCAGGGACAGGACAAGAGACCCAGTACTTC.

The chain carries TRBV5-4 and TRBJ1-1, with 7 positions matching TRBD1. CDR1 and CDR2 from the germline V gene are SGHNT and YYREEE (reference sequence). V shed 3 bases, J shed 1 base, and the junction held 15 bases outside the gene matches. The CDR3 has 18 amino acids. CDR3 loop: CASSSIGDSLFWNTEAFF. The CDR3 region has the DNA TGTGCCAGCAGCTCAATCGGGGACAGCCTCTTTTGGAACACTGAAGCTTTCTTT.

This CDR3 reads CASSKSGVAGEHEQYF. CDR3 nucleotides: TGTGCCAGCAGCAAAAGCGGAGTAGCGGGAGAACACGAGCAGTACTTC. The chain recombines TRBV21-1 with TRBJ2-7; the D call in the table, TRBD2, was not verified against the DNA. TRBV21-1 is an annotated pseudogene. CDR3 length: 16 residues.

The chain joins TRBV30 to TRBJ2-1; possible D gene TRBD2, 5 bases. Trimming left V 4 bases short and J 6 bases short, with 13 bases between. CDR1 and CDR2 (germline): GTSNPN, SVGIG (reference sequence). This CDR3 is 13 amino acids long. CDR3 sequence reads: CAWISRAGNEQFF. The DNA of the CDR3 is TGTGCCTGGATATCGAGGGCCGGCAATGAGCAGTTCTTC.

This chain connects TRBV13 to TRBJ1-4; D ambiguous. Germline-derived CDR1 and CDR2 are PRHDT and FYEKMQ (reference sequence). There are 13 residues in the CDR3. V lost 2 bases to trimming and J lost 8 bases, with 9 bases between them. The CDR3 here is CASSLTGGEKLFF. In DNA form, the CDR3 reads TGTGCCAGCAGCTTAACCGGCGGAGAAAAACTGTTTTTT.

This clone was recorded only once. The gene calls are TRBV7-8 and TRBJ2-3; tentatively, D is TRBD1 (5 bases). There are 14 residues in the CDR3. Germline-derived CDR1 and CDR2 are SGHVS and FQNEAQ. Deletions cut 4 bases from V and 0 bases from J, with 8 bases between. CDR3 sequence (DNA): TGTGCCAGCAGCTACTGGACAAGCACAGATACGCAGTATTTT. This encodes CASSYWTSTDTQYF.

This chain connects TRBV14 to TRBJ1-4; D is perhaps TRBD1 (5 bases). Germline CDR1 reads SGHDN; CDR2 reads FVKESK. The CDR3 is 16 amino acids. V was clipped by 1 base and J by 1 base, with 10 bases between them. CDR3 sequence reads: CASSQGKGKTNEKLFF. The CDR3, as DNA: TGTGCCAGCAGCCAAGGGAAGGGGAAAACTAATGAAAAACTGTTTTTT.

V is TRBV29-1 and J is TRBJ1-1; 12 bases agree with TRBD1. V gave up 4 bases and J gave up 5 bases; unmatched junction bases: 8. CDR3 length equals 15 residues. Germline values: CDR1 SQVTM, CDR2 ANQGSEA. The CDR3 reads CSVVGQGAEWTEAFF. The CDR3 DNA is TGCAGCGTTGTGGGACAGGGGGCCGAGTGGACTGAAGCTTTCTTT.

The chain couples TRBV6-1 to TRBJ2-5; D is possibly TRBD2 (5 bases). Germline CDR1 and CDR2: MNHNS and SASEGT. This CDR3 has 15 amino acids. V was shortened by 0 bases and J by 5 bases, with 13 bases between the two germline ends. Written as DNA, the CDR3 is TGTGCCAGCAGTGAAGCGCGGGTAGTTCTCGAGACCCAGTACTTC. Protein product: CASSEARVVLETQYF.

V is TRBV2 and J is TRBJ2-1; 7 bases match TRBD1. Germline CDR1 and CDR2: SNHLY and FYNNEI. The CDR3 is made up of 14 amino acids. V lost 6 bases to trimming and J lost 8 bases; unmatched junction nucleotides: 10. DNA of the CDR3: TGTGCCAGCAGAGCAGAACAGGGGAAGGATGAGCAGTTCTTC. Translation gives CASRAEQGKDEQFF. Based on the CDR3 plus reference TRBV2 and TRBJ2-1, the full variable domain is EPEVTQTPSHQVTQMGQEVILRCVPISNHLYFYWYRQILGQKVEFLVSFYNNEISEKSEIFDDQFSVERPDGSNFTLKIRSTKLEDSAMYFCASRAEQGKDEQFFGPGTRLTVL.

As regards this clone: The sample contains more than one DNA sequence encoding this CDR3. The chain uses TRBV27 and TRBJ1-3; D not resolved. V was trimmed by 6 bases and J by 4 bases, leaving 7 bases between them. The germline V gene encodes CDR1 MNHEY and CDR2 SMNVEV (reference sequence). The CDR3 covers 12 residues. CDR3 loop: CASSSQGNTIYF. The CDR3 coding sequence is TGTGCCAGCAGCTCGCAGGGAAACACCATATATTTT.

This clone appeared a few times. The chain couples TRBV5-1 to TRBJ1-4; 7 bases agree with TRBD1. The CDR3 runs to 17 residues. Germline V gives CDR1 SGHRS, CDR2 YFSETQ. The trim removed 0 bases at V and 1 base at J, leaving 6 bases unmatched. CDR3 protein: CASSLGGGVGTNEKLFF. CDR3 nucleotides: TGCGCCAGCAGCTTGGGAGGGGGCGTAGGAACTAATGAAAAACTGTTTTTT.

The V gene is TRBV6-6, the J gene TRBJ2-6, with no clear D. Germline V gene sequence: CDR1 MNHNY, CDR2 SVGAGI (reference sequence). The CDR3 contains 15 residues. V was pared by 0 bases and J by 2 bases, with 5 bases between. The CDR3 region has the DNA TGTGCCAGCAGTTACTCCCGTCCTGGGGCCAACGTCCTGACTTTC. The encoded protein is CASSYSRPGANVLTF.

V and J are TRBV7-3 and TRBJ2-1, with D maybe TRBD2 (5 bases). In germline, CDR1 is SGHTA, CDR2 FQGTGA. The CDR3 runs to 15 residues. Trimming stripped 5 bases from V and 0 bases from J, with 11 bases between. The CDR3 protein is CASSTLATSYNEQFF. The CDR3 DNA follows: TGTGCCAGCAGCACCCTAGCCACCTCCTACAATGAGCAGTTCTTC. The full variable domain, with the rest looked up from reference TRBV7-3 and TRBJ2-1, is GAGVSQTPSNKVTEKGKYVELRCDPISGHTALYWYRQSLGQGPEFLIYFQGTGAADDSGLPNDRFFAVRPEGSVSTLKIQRTERGDSAVYLCASSTLATSYNEQFFGPGTRLTVL.

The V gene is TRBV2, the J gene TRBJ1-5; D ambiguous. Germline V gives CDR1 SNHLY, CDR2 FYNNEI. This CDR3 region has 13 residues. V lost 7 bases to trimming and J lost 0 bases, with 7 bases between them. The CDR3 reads CASTGYSNQPQHF. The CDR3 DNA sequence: TGTGCCAGCACAGGCTATAGCAATCAGCCCCAGCATTTT. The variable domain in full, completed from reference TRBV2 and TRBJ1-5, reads EPEVTQTPSHQVTQMGQEVILRCVPISNHLYFYWYRQILGQKVEFLVSFYNNEISEKSEIFDDQFSVERPDGSNFTLKIRSTKLEDSAMYFCASTGYSNQPQHFGDGTRLSIL.

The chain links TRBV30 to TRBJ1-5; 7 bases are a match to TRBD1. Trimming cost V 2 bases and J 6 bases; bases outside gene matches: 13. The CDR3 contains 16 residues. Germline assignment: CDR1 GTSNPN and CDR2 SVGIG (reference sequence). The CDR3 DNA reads TGTGCCTGGAGTTCATCCGGCAGGGGGAAGGTTCAGCCCCAGCATTTT. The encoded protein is CAWSSSGRGKVQPQHF.

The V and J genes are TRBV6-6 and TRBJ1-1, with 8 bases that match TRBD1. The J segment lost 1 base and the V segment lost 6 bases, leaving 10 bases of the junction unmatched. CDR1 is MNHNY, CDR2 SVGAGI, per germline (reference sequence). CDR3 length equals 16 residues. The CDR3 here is CASRSRGLLTNTEAFF. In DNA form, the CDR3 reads TGTGCCAGCAGGTCCAGGGGGCTACTGACGAACACTGAAGCTTTCTTT.

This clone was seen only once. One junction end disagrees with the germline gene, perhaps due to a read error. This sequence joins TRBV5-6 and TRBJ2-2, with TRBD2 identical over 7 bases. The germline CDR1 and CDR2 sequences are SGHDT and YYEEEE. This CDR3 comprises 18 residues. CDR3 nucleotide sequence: TGTGCCAGCAGCTTTTGTCCGTGGCGGGAGCGGGAACACCGGGGAGCTGTTTTT. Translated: CASSFCPWREREHRGAVF.

The CDR3 loop reads CASASENTIYF. DNA for the CDR3: TGTGCCAGCGCGAGCGAAAACACCATATATTTT. V is TRBV6-5 and J is TRBJ1-3, with unresolved D. V lost 8 bases and J lost 6, with 8 bases in between. CDR1 is MNHEY, CDR2 SVGAGI, per germline. The CDR3 totals 11 residues.

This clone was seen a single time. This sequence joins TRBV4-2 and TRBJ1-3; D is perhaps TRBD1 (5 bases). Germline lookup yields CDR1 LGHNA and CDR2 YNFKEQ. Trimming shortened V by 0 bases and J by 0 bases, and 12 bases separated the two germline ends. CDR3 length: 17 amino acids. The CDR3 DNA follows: TGTGCCAGCAGCCAAGATGTCTCAGGGCCCTCTGGAAACACCATATATTTT. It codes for CASSQDVSGPSGNTIYF.

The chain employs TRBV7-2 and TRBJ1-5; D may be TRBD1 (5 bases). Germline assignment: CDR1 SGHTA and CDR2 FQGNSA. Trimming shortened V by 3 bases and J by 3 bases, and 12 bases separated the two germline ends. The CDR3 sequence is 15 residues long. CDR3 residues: CASSFSGNINQPQHF. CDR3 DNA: TGTGCCAGCAGCTTTTCAGGGAACATCAATCAGCCCCAGCATTTT.

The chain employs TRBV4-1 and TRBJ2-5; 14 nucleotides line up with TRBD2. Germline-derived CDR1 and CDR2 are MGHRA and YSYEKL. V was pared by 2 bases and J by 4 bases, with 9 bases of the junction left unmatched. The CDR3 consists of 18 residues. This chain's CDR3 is CASSQPGTSGGLRETQYF. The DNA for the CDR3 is TGCGCCAGCAGCCAACCCGGGACTAGCGGGGGTTTAAGAGAGACCCAGTACTTC.

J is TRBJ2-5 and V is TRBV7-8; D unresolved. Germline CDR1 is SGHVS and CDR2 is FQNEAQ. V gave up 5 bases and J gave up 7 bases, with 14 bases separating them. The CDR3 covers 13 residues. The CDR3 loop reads CASSLLSGGTQYF. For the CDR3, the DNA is TGTGCCAGCAGCCTTCTCTCCGGCGGGACCCAGTACTTC.

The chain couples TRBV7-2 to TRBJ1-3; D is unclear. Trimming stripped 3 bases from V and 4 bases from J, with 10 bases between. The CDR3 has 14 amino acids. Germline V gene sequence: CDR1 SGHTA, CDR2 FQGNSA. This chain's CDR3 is CASSFAGPGNTIYF. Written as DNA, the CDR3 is TGTGCCAGCAGCTTCGCGGGCCCCGGAAACACCATATATTTT.

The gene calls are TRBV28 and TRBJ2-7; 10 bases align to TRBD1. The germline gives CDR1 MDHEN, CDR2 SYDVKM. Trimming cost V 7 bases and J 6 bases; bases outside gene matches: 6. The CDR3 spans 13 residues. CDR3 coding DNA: TGTGCCAGCATCGGACAGGGGGGTGGCGAGCAGTACTTC. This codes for CASIGQGGGEQYF.

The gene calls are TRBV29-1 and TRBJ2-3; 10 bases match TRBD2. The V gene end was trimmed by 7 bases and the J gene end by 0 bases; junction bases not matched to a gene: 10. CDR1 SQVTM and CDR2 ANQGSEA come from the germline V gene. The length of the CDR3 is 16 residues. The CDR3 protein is CSASGPSGGSTDTQYF. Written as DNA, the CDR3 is TGCAGCGCCTCAGGCCCTAGCGGGGGAAGCACAGATACGCAGTATTTT.

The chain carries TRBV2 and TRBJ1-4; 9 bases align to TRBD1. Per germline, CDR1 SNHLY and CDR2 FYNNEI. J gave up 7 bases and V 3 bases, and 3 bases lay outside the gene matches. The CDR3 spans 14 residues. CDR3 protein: CASSDGGQGEKLFF. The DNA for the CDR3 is TGTGCCAGCAGTGATGGGGGACAGGGTGAAAAACTGTTTTTT.